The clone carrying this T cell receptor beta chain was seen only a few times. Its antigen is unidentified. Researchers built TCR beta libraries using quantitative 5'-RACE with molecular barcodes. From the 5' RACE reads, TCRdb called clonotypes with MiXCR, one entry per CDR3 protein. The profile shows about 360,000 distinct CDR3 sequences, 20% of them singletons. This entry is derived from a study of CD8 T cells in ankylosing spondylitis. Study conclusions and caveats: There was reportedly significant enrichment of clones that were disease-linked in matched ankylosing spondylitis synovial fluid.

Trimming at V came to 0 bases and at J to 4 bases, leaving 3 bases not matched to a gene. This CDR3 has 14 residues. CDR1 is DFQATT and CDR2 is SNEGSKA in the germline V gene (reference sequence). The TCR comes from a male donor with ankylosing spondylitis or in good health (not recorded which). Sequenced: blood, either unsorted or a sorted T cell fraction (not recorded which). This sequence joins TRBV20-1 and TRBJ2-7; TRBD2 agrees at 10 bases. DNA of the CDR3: TGCAGTGCTAGAGATAGCGGGGGGCGATACGAGCAGTACTTC. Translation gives CSARDSGGRYEQYF.